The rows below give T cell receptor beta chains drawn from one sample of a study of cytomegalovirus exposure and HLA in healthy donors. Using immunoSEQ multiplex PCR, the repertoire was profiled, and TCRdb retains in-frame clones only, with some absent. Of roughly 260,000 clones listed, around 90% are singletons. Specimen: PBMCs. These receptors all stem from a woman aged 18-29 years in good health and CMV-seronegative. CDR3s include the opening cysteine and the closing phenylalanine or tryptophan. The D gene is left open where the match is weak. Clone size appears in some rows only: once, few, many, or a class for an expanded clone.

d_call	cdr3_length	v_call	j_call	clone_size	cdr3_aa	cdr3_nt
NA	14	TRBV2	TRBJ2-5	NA	CASSRDTSQETQYF	TGTGCCAGCAGTAGGGACACTTCCCAAGAGACCCAGTACTTC
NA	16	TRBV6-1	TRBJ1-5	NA	CASSEMTGGRNQPQHF	TGTGCCAGCAGTGAAATGACTGGGGGCCGGAATCAGCCCCAGCATTTT
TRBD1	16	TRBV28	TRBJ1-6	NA	CASSIPGTGENSPLHF	TGTGCCAGCAGCATCCCCGGGACAGGGGAAAATTCACCCCTCCACTTT
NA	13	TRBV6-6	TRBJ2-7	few	CASTTQGAYEQYF	TGTGCCAGCACCACTCAAGGGGCCTACGAGCAGTACTTC
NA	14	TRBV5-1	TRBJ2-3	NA	CASSLGLVTDTQYF	TGCGCCAGCAGCTTGGGGCTAGTTACAGATACGCAGTATTTT
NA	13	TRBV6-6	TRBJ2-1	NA	CASTRTRGNEQFF	TGTGCCAGCACCCGGACTAGGGGGAATGAGCAGTTCTTC
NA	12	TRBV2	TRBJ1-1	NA	CASSEMGLEAFF	TGTGCCAGCAGTGAAATGGGGCTTGAAGCTTTCTTT
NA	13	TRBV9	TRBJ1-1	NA	CASSATVNTEAFF	TGTGCCAGCAGCGCGACAGTGAACACTGAAGCTTTCTTT
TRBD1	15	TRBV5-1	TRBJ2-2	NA	CASSPGTGNTGELFF	TGCGCCAGCAGCCCGGGGACAGGGAACACCGGGGAGCTGTTTTTT
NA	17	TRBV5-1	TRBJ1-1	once	CASSLGPGSGDNTEAFF	TGCGCCAGCAGCTTGGGTCCAGGGTCAGGGGATAACACTGAAGCTTTCTTT
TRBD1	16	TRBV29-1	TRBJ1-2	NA	CSVPTHPGQGNSGYTF	TGCAGCGTCCCCACCCATCCGGGACAGGGAAACTCTGGCTACACCTTC
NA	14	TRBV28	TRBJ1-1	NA	CASSTGLGGLKAFF	TGTGCCAGCAGCACCGGATTAGGGGGACTAAAAGCTTTCTTT
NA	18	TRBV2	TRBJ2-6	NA	CASQSSGRSNSGANVLTF	TGTGCCAGCCAGTCGTCTGGCAGGTCAAACTCTGGGGCCAACGTCCTGACTTTC